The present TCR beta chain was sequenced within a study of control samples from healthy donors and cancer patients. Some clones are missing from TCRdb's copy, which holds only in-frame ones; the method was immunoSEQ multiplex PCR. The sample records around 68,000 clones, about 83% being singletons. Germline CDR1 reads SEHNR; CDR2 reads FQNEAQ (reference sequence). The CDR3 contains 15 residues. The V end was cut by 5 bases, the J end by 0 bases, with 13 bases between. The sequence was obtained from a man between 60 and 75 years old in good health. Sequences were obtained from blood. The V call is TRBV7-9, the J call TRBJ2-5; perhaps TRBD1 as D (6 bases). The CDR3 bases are TGTGCCAGCAGCCTGAGGACAGAAGACCAAGAGACCCAGTACTTC. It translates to CASSLRTEDQETQYF.